This T cell receptor beta chain is from a study of blood T cell repertoires in COVID-19. Overall study: Material from acute and convalescent COVID-19 was sourced from the United States, Italy and Spain. The cDNA or gDNA used as material had been derived from T cells, B-cell-depleted T cells, or PBMCs.

As processed by the authors: Amplification of reference gene primers provided the estimated nucleated cell counts. TCRdb's table, derived via immunoSEQ multiplex PCR, lists solely in-frame clones and lacks some. The DNA gave D and trimming, while V, J and clone size come from that table. The sample comprises about 210,000 clones, 70% to 90% of which are singletons, and 7.5% to 8% rests with the top ten. V was clipped by 4 bases and J by 0 bases; unmatched bases: 6. Per the germline V gene, CDR1 is SEHNR and CDR2 is FQNEAQ (reference sequence). There are 17 residues in the CDR3. This chain uses TRBV7-9 with TRBJ2-6, with 7 bases lining up with TRBD2. The sequencing sample was made of peripheral blood. This TCR came from a woman aged 45-65 years with active or convalescent COVID-19. The CDR3 protein is CASSSGEGSSGANVLTF. The CDR3 DNA follows: TGTGCCAGCAGCTCCGGGGAGGGTAGCTCTGGGGCCAACGTCCTGACTTTC.